This record covers a single T cell receptor beta chain. Antigen unknown. Someone took a 2.5 ml blood sample from each of the donors. The data stem from a study of monozygotic twins with inflammatory bowel disease. Study results and limitations: IBD patients shared fewer clonotypes with others than healthy twins, especially with disease activity.

A total RNA quantity of roughly 3,400 ng went into each TCR library. Molecular identifiers with 6-nucleotide sample barcodes were added during cDNA synthesis via template switching. TCRdb reprocessed the 5' RACE reads and reports one entry per CDR3 protein, with no DNA. In total, the table holds around 380,000 distinct CDR3 sequences. In germline, CDR1 is MNHEY, CDR2 SMNVEV (reference sequence). CDR3 length: 16 residues. Sequencing used blood. This sequence joins TRBV27 and TRBJ2-4; TCRdb picks TRBD1, but there is no DNA to check that call. This TCR came from a human donor with ulcerative colitis or Crohn's disease, or a healthy co-twin of an affected twin (not recorded which). CDR3 loop: CASSPGTSVVKNIQYF.